This entry concerns a single TCR beta chain. These data belong to a study of blood T cell repertoires in COVID-19. Turning to the study itself: Sources were T cells, B-cell-depleted T cells, or PBMCs; the material itself was cDNA or gDNA.

Only in-frame clones appear in the TCRdb table, and some are missing; sequencing was by immunoSEQ multiplex PCR. The sample lists around 65,000 clones, approximately 84% occurring once. CDR1 is LGHDT and CDR2 is YNNKEL in the germline V gene (reference sequence). The junction had 3 bases not matched to a gene; V was cut back by 1 base and J by 4 bases. The CDR3 is 15 residues long. The TCR was taken from a human donor in a cohort sampled during active COVID-19. Material for sequencing was peripheral blood. This rearrangement joins TRBV3-1 (or the pseudogene TRBV3-2) to TRBJ1-5; 8 bases line up with TRBD1. CDR3 residues: CASSQGTGRNQPQHF. The DNA for the CDR3 is TGTGCCAGCAGCCAAGGGACAGGGAGGAATCAGCCCCAGCATTTT.